This is a list of T cell receptor beta chains from one sample in a study of identical twins. Each CDR3 protein gets one entry after TCRdb re-called the 5' RACE reads with MiXCR. The sample holds some 760,000 distinct CDR3 sequences, around a sixth seen once. This sample also belongs to another study, concerning T cells expressing NK-cell markers.

Sequenced material: PBMCs. These receptors all stem from a woman aged 18-29 years in good health. The CDR3 runs from the conserved cysteine through the conserved F or W. The order of the fields is D gene, clone size, V gene, J gene, CDR3 DNA, CDR3 protein. A D gene is named only where the DNA matches it firmly. Clone size, where shown, is once, few, many, or a class for clones that have expanded.

-,few,TRBV10-3,TRBJ2-4,TGTGCCATCAAACAGGGAAACATTCAGTACTTC,CAIKQGNIQYF
TRBD2,few,TRBV20-1,TRBJ2-5,TGCAGTGCTAGAGGGCTAGCGGGGACCATCCAAGAGACCCAGTACTTC,CSARGLAGTIQETQYF
-,many,TRBV29-1,TRBJ1-6,TGCAGCGTTAGGCAGGGCCCAGATTCACCCCTCCACTTT,CSVRQGPDSPLHF
-,-,TRBV12-3/TRBV12-4,TRBJ1-1,TGTGCCAGCACCAACCGTTCTGAAGCTTTCTTT,CASTNRSEAFF
-,few,TRBV9,TRBJ1-4,TGTGCCAGCAGCGCCTCAGGAAGATGGAATGAAAAACTGTTTTTT,CASSASGRWNEKLFF
TRBD1,-,TRBV3-1,TRBJ2-7,TGTGCCAGCAGCCCTACAGGGGGCGGCGAGGACGAGCAGTACTTC,CASSPTGGGEDEQYF
-,-,TRBV15,TRBJ2-7,TGTGCCACCAGCAACATTTGGACAGGGAGGGTTCTTTCCTACGAGCAGTACTTC,CATSNIWTGRVLSYEQYF
TRBD1,-,TRBV6-6,TRBJ2-2,TGTGCCAGCACCGGACAGGGGACCGGGGAGCTGTTTTTT,CASTGQGTGELFF
TRBD2,-,TRBV6-1,TRBJ2-2,TGTGCCAGCAGGAAGACTAGCGGAAACACCGGGGAGCTGTTTTTT,CASRKTSGNTGELFF
TRBD2,-,TRBV20-1,TRBJ2-7,TGCAGTGCTCTTGGGCGGGGGAATTCCTACGAGCAGTACTTC,CSALGRGNSYEQYF
TRBD1,few,TRBV29-1,TRBJ1-2,TGCAGCGTCCCGGCTGGGGACAGGGGGAACTATGGCTACACCTTC,CSVPAGDRGNYGYTF
-,many,TRBV12-3/TRBV12-4,TRBJ1-1,TGTGCCAGCAGTGAGGGGTTGAGGGCTTTCTTT,CASSEGLRAFF
TRBD1,many,TRBV3-1,TRBJ2-5,TGTGCCAGCAGCCAAGAGGTGATTCCGGGACAGACCCAAGAGACCCAGTACTTC,CASSQEVIPGQTQETQYF
-,-,TRBV11-2,TRBJ2-5,TGTGCCAGCAGCGAACAGATGACCGGCCAAGAGACCCAGTACTTC,CASSEQMTGQETQYF
TRBD2,few,TRBV9,TRBJ2-1,TGTGCCAGCAGCTTACTAGCGGGGACCATTTTGGATGAGCAGTTCTTC,CASSLLAGTILDEQFF
-,few,TRBV6-6,TRBJ2-5,TGTGCCAGCAGTCCAGGCTGGGAGGAGACCCAGTACTTC,CASSPGWEETQYF
-,many,TRBV3-1,TRBJ2-6,TGTGCCAGCAGCCAAGGGGGATCCGGGGCCAACGTCCTGACTTTC,CASSQGGSGANVLTF
-,few,TRBV20-1,TRBJ1-2,TGCAGTGCTATCCGGACCGGCGGCTACACCTTC,CSAIRTGGYTF
TRBD1,few,TRBV12-3/TRBV12-4,TRBJ1-4,TGTGCCAGCACCCGGGACAGGGGGTTCGAAAAACTGTTTTTT,CASTRDRGFEKLFF
-,few,TRBV11-1,TRBJ2-7,TGTGCCAGCAGCCTTCGCGGGGAAAATAAGGGAGAGCAGTACTTC,CASSLRGENKGEQYF
-,many,TRBV12-3/TRBV12-4,TRBJ2-1,TGTGCCAGCAGTTTTTTCCATGAGCAGTTCTTC,CASSFFHEQFF
-,-,TRBV5-1,TRBJ1-1,TGCGCCAGCAGCTTCCTGACAGAAATGAACACTGAAGCTTTCTTT,CASSFLTEMNTEAFF